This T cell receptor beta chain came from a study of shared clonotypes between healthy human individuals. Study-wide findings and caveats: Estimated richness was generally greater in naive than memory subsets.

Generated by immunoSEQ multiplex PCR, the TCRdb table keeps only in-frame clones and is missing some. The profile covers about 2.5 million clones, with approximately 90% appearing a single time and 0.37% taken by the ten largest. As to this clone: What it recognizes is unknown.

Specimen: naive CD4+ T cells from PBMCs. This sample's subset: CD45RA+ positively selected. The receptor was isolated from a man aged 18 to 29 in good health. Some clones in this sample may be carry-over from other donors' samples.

The CDR3 is CASSFSDRGEGYTF. For the CDR3, the DNA is TGTGCCAGCAGTTTTTCGGACAGGGGGGAAGGCTACACCTTC. V is TRBV28 and J is TRBJ1-2, with 10 bases identical to TRBD1. CDR1 and CDR2 (germline): MDHEN, SYDVKM. Trimming took 3 bases from V and 8 from J; bases not matched to a gene: 6. The CDR3 is 14 amino acids.